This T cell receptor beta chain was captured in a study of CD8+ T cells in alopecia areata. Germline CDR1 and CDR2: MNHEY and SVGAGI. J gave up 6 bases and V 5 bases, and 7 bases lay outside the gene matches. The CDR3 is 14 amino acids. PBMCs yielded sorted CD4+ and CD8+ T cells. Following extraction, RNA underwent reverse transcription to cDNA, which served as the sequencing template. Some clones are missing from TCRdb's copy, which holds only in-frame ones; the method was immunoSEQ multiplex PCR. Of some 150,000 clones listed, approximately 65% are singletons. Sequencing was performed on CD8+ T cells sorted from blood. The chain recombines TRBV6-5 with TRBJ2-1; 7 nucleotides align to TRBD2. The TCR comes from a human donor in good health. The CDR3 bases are TGTGCCAGCAGTCTAGCGGAAGGGCTCAATGAGCAGTTCTTC. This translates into CASSLAEGLNEQFF.